Listed below are T cell receptor beta chains from one sample, sequenced in a study of CD8+ T cells in alopecia areata. Measured with immunoSEQ multiplex PCR; TCRdb has only the in-frame clones, and not every one. The sample shows more than 150,000 clones, less than 65% of them seen only once. Sample: CD8+ T cells sorted from blood, taken at week 0. These receptors came from a human donor with alopecia areata. Each CDR3 is given with its conserved first and last residue. The order of the fields is V gene, CDR3 length, D gene, clone size, J gene, CDR3 protein, CDR3 DNA. D genes are given only for firm matches. Expanded clones are given a class, and other clones once, few, many or no size at all.

>TRBV4-3|14|TRBD1|.|TRBJ1-2
CASSQEGTGYGYTF
TGCGCCAGCAGCCAAGAAGGGACAGGGTATGGCTACACCTTC
>TRBV9|14|.|.|TRBJ1-2
CASSSRLGAYGYTF
TGTGCCAGCAGCTCTAGGTTGGGAGCCTATGGCTACACCTTC
>TRBV5-6|18|.|.|TRBJ1-1
CASSLAAGLQIMNTEAFF
TGTGCCAGCAGCTTGGCGGCAGGGCTTCAGATAATGAACACTGAAGCTTTCTTT
>TRBV7-6|13|.|.|TRBJ2-7
CASSSREGGEQYF
TGTGCCAGCAGCTCGCGGGAAGGGGGCGAGCAGTACTTC
>TRBV7-6|16|.|.|TRBJ2-1
CASSLATGSGGNEQFF
TGTGCCAGCAGCTTAGCGACAGGGTCGGGGGGCAATGAGCAGTTCTTC
>TRBV15|12|.|.|TRBJ1-5
CATSRPNQPQHF
TGTGCCACCAGCAGACCCAATCAGCCCCAGCATTTT
>TRBV6-6|16|TRBD1|.|TRBJ2-5
CASSYPDRGLDWAQYF
TGTGCCAGCAGTTACCCGGACAGGGGGCTTGATTGGGCCCAGTACTTC
>TRBV29-1|15|.|.|TRBJ2-7
CSVEATGTTDYEQYF
TGCAGCGTTGAGGCTACCGGGACAACAGACTACGAGCAGTACTTC
>TRBV9|15|.|.|TRBJ2-7
CASSASLDISYEQYF
TGTGCCAGCAGCGCGTCACTAGACATCTCCTACGAGCAGTACTTC
>TRBV9|14|TRBD2|.|TRBJ2-3
CASSASGGGDTQYF
TGTGCCAGCAGCGCGAGCGGGGGCGGCGATACGCAGTATTTT
>TRBV29-1|15|TRBD2|once|TRBJ2-1
CSVDNSLAGDNEQFF
TGCAGCGTTGATAATTCCCTAGCGGGGGACAATGAGCAGTTCTTC
>TRBV23-1|13|.|once|TRBJ1-1
CASSPPRRTEAFF
TGCGCCAGCAGTCCTCCGCGGCGGACTGAAGCTTTCTTT
>TRBV27|16|TRBD2|.|TRBJ2-5
CASSLWSGGARETQYF
TGTGCCAGCAGTTTATGGAGCGGGGGGGCCCGTGAGACCCAGTACTTC
>TRBV27|16|.|.|TRBJ1-6
CASSTRDRKVDSPLHF
TGTGCCAGCAGTACACGGGACCGGAAGGTTGATTCACCCCTCCACTTT
>TRBV29-1|14|.|.|TRBJ2-2
CSGGVGANTGELFF
TGCAGCGGTGGAGTAGGGGCCAACACCGGGGAGCTGTTTTTT
>TRBV29-1|12|TRBD1|.|TRBJ2-7
CSVVGQSYEQYF
TGCAGCGTTGTGGGACAGAGCTACGAGCAGTACTTC
>TRBV4-3|16|TRBD2|once|TRBJ2-7
CASSQDSSLAGFEQYF
TGCGCCAGCAGCCAAGATTCTTCACTAGCGGGGTTCGAGCAGTACTTC
>TRBV29-1|13|.|few|TRBJ2-1
CSVEGGIYNEQFF
TGCAGCGTTGAAGGCGGGATCTACAATGAGCAGTTCTTC
>TRBV13|15|.|.|TRBJ2-5
CASSLEAGAQETQYF
TGTGCCAGCAGCTTAGAGGCCGGGGCCCAAGAGACCCAGTACTTC